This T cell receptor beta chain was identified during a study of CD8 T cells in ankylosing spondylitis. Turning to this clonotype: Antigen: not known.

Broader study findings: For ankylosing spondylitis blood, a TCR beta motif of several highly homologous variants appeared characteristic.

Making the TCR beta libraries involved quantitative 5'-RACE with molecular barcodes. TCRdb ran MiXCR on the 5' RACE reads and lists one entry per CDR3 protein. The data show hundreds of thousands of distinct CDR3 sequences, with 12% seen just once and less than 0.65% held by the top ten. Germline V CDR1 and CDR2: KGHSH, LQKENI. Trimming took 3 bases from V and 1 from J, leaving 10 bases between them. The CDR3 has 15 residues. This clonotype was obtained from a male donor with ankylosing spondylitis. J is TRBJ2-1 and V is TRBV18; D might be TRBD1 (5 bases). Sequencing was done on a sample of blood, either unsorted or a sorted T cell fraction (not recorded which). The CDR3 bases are TGTGCCAGCTCACCGTCCAGGGCATCCTACAATGAGCAGTTCTTC. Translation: CASSPSRASYNEQFF.